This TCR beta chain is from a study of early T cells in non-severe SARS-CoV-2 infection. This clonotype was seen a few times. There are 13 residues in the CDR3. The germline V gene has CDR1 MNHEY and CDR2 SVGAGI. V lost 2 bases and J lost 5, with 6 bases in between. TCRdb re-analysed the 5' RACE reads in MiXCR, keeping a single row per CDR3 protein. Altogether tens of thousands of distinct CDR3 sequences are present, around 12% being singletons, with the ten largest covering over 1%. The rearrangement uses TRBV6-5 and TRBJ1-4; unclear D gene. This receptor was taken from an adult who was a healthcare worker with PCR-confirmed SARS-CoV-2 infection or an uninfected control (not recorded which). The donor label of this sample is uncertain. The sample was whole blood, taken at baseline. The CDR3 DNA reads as TGTGCCAGCAGTTACGGTCCAAATGAAAAACTGTTTTTT. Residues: CASSYGPNEKLFF.